This T cell receptor beta chain was captured in a study of T cell responses to AZD1222 COVID-19 vaccine (dated by TCRdb to the early 2020s). Some background on the complete study: Because spike-specific TCR depth and breadth did not differ between the two schedules, AZD1222 recipients who got a second dose at roughly 4 weeks were pooled with those who got a second dose at roughly 12 weeks. TCR sequencing covered over 230 trial participants: some 210 given two doses of AZD1222 and 26 given two doses of MenACWY control vaccine. Trial participants were enrolled by age into subgroups of 18-55, 56-69 and 70-plus years, and around 150, 28 and 57 TCR-sequenced participants, respectively, were included in these subgroups.

For this clone: Which antigen it targets is not known. The sample holds no much larger clone one base away, and base qualities are not on file.

The CDR3 spans 15 residues, from the cysteine through the phenylalanine. Just the 45-base CDR3 DNA is kept, in frame starting at base 1. Here V drops 5 bases and J drops 4 bases, and the junction holds 7 bases not matched to any gene. The germline V gene yields SGDLS for CDR1 and YYNGEE for CDR2. The time point label, as the study defines it: baseline before first vaccination. Samples from vaccinated people were obtained from the UK trials COV001 and COV002, which included a single-blind randomized controlled phase 2/3 trial of AZD1222 (ChAdOx1 nCoV-19) in healthy adults. Trial participant PBMC samples were collected at day 0 and day 28 after the second dose for TCRbeta chain sequencing. Overall study outcomes, separate from this receptor: Epitopes outside the regions mutated in the B.1.351 and B.1.1.7 variants were reportedly recognized by nearly half of the unique spike-specific TCRs. After two AZD1222 doses, both the breadth and the depth of spike-specific TCRs were significantly higher than at day 0 and than in MenACWY recipients. The 56-69-year group was small, and its depth increase did not reach significance, likely because of low power. Because no day 14 peak-response samples were available, the repertoires could be characterized only after the peak T cell response. Conclusions about previously exposed vaccinees are limited, since just five to seven AZD1222 recipients were seropositive for SARS-CoV-2 at baseline. Participants were mostly white British and included more females than males, and it was suggested by the authors that clonal diversity may have been underestimated. Vaccine-associated CD4 TCRs spanned the whole spike protein, with dominant responses in regions 160-218 and 743-854.

The CDR3 regions of human TCRbeta chains were analyzed by immunosequencing. The study's own analysis went as follows. TCRs in the repertoires were compared against a reference library of SARS-CoV-2-specific TCRs that had been generated with the MIRA antigen-specificity platform. Breadth was defined as the fraction of unique TCRs that were SARS-CoV-2-associated, and depth was defined as the fraction of total T cells that were SARS-CoV-2-associated. Each spike-specific TCR was assigned to its reactive spike region and to a CD4 or CD8 class using the MIRA data. Log10-transformed breadth and depth values were compared by one-way ANOVA with Sidak's multiple comparisons tests. This is the immuneACCESS table as TCRdb keeps it, with only in-frame sequences that have V and J called. A part of the clones is gone; compared with another copy, unresolved V genes explain less than half, and the rest is unexplained. That table is the source of V, J and clone size, and D and trimming were worked out from the DNA. This sample comprises some 150,000 clones, just under 95% of them detected only once. Approximately 0.88% of the sample goes to the ten largest clones.

The source of this sequence is an adult in good health. This specimen was peripheral blood, taken on day 0 of AZD1222 vaccination. Here the chain combines TRBV9 and TRBJ2-3, and 10 bases in between align with TRBD2. The CDR3 here reads CASSTGTSVPDTQYF. The DNA sequence is TGTGCCAGCAGTACCGGGACTAGCGTCCCAGATACGCAGTATTTT.